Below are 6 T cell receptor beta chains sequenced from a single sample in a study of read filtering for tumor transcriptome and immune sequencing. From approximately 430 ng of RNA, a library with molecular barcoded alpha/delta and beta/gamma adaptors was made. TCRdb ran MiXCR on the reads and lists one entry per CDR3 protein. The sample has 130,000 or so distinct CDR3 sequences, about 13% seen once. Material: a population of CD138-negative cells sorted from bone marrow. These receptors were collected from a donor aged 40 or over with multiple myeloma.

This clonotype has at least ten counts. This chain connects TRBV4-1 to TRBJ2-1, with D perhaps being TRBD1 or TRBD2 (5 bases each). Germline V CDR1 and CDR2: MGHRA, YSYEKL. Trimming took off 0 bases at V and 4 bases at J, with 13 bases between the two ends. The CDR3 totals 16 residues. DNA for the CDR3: TGCGCCAGCAGCCAAGACCGGGACCAAGCTTACAATGAGCAGTTCTTC. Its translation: CASSQDRDQAYNEQFF.

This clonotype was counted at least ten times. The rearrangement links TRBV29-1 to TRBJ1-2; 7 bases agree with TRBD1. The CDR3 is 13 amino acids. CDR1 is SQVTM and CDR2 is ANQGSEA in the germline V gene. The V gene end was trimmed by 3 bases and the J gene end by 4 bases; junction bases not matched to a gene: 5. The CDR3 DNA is TGCAGCGTTGAGGGGTACAGGGGCTATGGCTACACCTTC. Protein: CSVEGYRGYGYTF. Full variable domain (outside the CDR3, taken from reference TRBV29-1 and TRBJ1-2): SAVISQKPSRDICQRGTSLTIQCQVDSQVTMMFWYRQQPGQSLTLIATANQGSEATYESGFVIDKFPISRPNLTFSTLTVSNMSPEDSSIYLCSVEGYRGYGYTFGSGTRLTVV.

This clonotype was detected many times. CDR3 coding DNA: TGTGCCAGCAGCTTAGGGGGGGAGTTGGGGAGAAACAAGTACCAAGAGACCCAGTACTTC. This translates into CASSLGGELGRNKYQETQYF. The chain links TRBV11-2 to TRBJ2-5; tentative D call: TRBD2 (6 bases). Trimming cost V 1 base and J 0 bases, with 24 bases left between them. Germline V gene sequence: CDR1 SGHAT, CDR2 FQNNGV. The length of the CDR3 is 20 residues.

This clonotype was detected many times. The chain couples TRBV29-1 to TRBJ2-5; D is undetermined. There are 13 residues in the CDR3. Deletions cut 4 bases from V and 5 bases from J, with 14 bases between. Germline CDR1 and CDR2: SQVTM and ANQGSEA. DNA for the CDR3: TGCAGCGTTGCGGGTCATCAAGGGGAGACCCAGTACTTC. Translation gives CSVAGHQGETQYF.

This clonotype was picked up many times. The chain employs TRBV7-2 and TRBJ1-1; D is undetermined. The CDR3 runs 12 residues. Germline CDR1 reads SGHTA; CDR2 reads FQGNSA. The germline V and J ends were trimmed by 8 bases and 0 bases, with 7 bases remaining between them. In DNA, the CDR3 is TGTGCCAGCTGGTTGGTGAACACTGAAGCTTTCTTT. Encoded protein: CASWLVNTEAFF.

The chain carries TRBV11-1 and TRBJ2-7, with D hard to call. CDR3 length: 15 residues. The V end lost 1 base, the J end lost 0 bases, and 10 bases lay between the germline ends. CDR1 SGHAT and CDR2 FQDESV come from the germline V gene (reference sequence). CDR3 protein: CASSLDEGGSYEQYF. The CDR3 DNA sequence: TGTGCCAGCAGCTTAGACGAAGGTGGCTCCTACGAGCAGTACTTC.